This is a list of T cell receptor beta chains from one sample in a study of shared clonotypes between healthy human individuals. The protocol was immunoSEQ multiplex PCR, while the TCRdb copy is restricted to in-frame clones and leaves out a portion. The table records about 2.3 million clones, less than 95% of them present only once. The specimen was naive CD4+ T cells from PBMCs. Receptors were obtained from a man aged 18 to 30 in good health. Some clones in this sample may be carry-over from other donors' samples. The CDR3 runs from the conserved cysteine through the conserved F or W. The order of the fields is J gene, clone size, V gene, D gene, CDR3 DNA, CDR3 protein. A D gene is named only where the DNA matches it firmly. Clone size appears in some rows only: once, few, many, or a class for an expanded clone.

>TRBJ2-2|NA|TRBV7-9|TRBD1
TGTGCCAGCAGCTTAGCCCGGACAGGGCGTACCGGGGAGCTGTTTTTT
CASSLARTGRTGELFF
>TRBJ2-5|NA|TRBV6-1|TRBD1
TGTGCCAGCAGTGCCAACAGGGGATTCGGTGAGACCCAGTACTTC
CASSANRGFGETQYF
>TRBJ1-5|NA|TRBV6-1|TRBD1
TGTGCCAGCAGTGAGGACAGGGCTCGGGATCAGCCCCAGCATTTT
CASSEDRARDQPQHF
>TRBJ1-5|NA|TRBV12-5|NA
TGTGCTAGTGGGAGCGGACGGATCAATAATCAGCCCCAGCATTTT
CASGSGRINNQPQHF
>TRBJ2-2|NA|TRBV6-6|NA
TGTGCCAGTAGTTATCGGGAAAACACCGGGGAGCTGTTTTTT
CASSYRENTGELFF
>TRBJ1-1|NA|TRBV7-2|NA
TGTGCCAGCCGGGGGGGGTTAGTGAACACTGAAGCTTTCTTT
CASRGGLVNTEAFF
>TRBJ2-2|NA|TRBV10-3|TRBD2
TGTGCCAGCCATAGCGGGGGGAACACCGGGGAGCTGTTTTTT
CASHSGGNTGELFF
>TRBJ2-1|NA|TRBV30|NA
TGTGCCTGGAGCAAAGGGGCCGTTTTCTCCTACAATGAGCAGTTCTTC
CAWSKGAVFSYNEQFF
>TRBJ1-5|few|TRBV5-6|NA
TGTGCCAGCAGCTTGCCGGGGAGCGGACAGCCCCAGCATTTT
CASSLPGSGQPQHF
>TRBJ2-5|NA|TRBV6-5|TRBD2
TGTGCCAGCAGTTACCCGCGGGGGTCGGGCGGTGTGCAGTACTTC
CASSYPRGSGGVQYF
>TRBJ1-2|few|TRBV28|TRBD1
TGTGCCAGCATCGCCCGGGACAGGGCTGGCTACACCTTC
CASIARDRAGYTF
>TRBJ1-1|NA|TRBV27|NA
TGTGCCAGCAGGGGAAGGGTGGGAACCCCTGAAGCTTTCTTT
CASRGRVGTPEAFF
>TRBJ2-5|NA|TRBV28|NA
TGTGCCAGCAGTCCCCCCAGCGTTATGTTCTCCCAGTACTTC
CASSPPSVMFSQYF
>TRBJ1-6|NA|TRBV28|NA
TGTGCCAGCAGTGCAGGCCTGGGTTCACCCCTCCACTTT
CASSAGLGSPLHF
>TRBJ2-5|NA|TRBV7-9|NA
TGTGCCAGCAGCCTTCTGGACGGAGAGACCCAGTACTTC
CASSLLDGETQYF
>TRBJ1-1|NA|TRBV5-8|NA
TGTGCCAGCAGCTTGGGCCCCAACACTGAAGCTTTCTTT
CASSLGPNTEAFF
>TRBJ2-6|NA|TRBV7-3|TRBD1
TGTGCCAGCAGCTTTCAGGGGGCCTCTGGGGCCAACGTCCTGACTTTC
CASSFQGASGANVLTF
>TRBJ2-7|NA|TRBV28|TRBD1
TGTGCCACCAAGGGACAGGGGGCGAGAGAGCAGTACTTC
CATKGQGAREQYF
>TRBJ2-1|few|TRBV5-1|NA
TGCGCCAGCAGCTTGGAGGCGGGATCGTACAATGAGCAGTTCTTC
CASSLEAGSYNEQFF
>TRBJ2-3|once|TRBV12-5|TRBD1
TGTGCTAGTGGTTCTCAGGGGGCCTCAGATACGCAGTATTTT
CASGSQGASDTQYF
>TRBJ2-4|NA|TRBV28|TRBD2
TGTGCCAGCAGTCCAAAGGGAGGGGCCCTAGCCAAAAACATTCAGTACTTC
CASSPKGGALAKNIQYF
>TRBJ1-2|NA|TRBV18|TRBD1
TGTGCCAGCTCACCCGGGGGACAGTCCGGTGGCTACACCTTC
CASSPGGQSGGYTF
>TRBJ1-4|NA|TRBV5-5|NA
TGTGCCAGCAGCTTGTTGGTGGGGGAAAAACTGTTTTTT
CASSLLVGEKLFF
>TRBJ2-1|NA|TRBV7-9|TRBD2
TGTGCCAGCAGCAGAAGCGGGAGGTTCTACAATGAGCAGTTCTTC
CASSRSGRFYNEQFF
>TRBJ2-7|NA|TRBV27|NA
TGTGCCAGCAGTTTATTTAGGCCGGGAACCCGAACCCCCTCCTACGAGCAGTACTTC
CASSLFRPGTRTPSYEQYF
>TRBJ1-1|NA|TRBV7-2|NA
TGTGCCAGCAGCACCCTCGCTGGGCAGGGAACTGAAGCTTTCTTT
CASSTLAGQGTEAFF
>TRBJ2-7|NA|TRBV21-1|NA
TGTGCCAGCACTCCACAGGGCGACCCCTACGAGCAGTACTTC
CASTPQGDPYEQYF
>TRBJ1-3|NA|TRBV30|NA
TGTGCCTGGAGTGTACGCGGGGGCTCTGGAAACACCATATATTTT
CAWSVRGGSGNTIYF
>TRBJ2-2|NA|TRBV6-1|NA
TGTGCCAGCACCCGCGACGGAAAAACCGGGGAGCTGTTTTTT
CASTRDGKTGELFF
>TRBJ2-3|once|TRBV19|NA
TGTGCCAGTAGTATAGGGCTAGGGGATACGCAGTATTTT
CASSIGLGDTQYF
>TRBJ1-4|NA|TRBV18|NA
TGTGCCAGCTCACCACCGAGCAGGGACAATGAAAAACTGTTTTTT
CASSPPSRDNEKLFF
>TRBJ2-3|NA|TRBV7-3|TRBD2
TGTGCCAGCAGCCTAAGCGGGGCCCTGGATACGCAGTATTTT
CASSLSGALDTQYF
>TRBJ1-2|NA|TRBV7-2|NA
TGTGCCAGCAGCTTAGCGAAGTCATTAGGTCTTTCTAACTATGGCTACACCTTC
CASSLAKSLGLSNYGYTF
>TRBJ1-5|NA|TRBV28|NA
TGTGCCAGCAGTGATCTCGGGCGGCCGGAGGATCAGCCCCAGCATTTT
CASSDLGRPEDQPQHF
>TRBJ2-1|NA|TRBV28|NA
TGTGCCAGCAGTTATGGGGGTAGGGGGTTCTTC
CASSYGGRGFF
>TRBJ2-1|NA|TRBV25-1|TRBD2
TGTGCCAGCACCCCTCGGGCGGGAGGGTACAATGAGCAGTTCTTC
CASTPRAGGYNEQFF
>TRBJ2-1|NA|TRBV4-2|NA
TGTGCCAGCAGCCCCGGGATGGGGGGTGGGGATTACAATGAGCAGTTCTTC
CASSPGMGGGDYNEQFF
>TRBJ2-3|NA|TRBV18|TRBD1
TGTGCCAGCTCACCGATGACAGGGAGCACAGATACGCAGTATTTT
CASSPMTGSTDTQYF
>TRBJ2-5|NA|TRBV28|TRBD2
TGTGCCAGCAGTTGGACTAGCGGGAGTACGGGTGAGACCCAGTACTTC
CASSWTSGSTGETQYF
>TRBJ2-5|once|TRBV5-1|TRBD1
TGCGCCAGCAGCCCCAGGACAGGGGCAGAGACCCAGTACTTC
CASSPRTGAETQYF
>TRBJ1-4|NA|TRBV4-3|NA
TGCGCCAGCAGCCAGCCCCCGAGGAAGGGGCCAACTAATGAAAAACTGTTTTTT
CASSQPPRKGPTNEKLFF
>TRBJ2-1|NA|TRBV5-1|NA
TGCGCCAGCAGCTCCCATCTGTCCGGCGGCTCCTACAATGAGCAGTTCTTC
CASSSHLSGGSYNEQFF
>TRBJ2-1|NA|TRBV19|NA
TGTGCCAGTAGTATAGACGGACGGGCGATTAGCTCCTACAATGAGCAGTTCTTC
CASSIDGRAISSYNEQFF
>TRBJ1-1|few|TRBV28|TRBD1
TGTGCCAGCTCAACAGGGGGCACTGAAGCTTTCTTT
CASSTGGTEAFF
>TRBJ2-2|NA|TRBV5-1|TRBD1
TGCGCCAGCCGGACAGGGAGCACCGGGGAGCTGTTTTTT
CASRTGSTGELFF
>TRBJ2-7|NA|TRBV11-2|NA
TGTGCCAGCAGCTTAGGCTCAGGGCCCTACGAGCAGTACTTC
CASSLGSGPYEQYF
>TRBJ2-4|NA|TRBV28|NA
TGTGCCAGCAGTCCCGAGGGGATTGGGGCCAAAAACATTCAGTACTTC
CASSPEGIGAKNIQYF
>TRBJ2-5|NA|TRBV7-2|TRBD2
TGTGCCAGCAACCTAGTTGGGCTAGCGGGGGAGACCCAGTACTTC
CASNLVGLAGETQYF